This paragraph covers one T cell receptor (beta chain) sequence. The data stem from a study of blood T cell repertoires in COVID-19. Allocation to cohorts depended on clinical history reported by the participants. In the authors' methods: It was from reference gene primer amplification that nucleated cell counts were estimated. TCRdb's table, derived via immunoSEQ multiplex PCR, lists solely in-frame clones and lacks some. For V, J and clone size, that table is used; D and trimming come from the DNA. The sample consists of about 360,000 clones, around 90% of them appearing once. The CDR3 is made up of 13 amino acids. The V and J ends lost 4 bases and 10 bases, in that order; junction bases with no gene match: 7. CDR1 and CDR2 (germline): SGDLS, YYNGEE.

The chain carries TRBV9 and TRBJ2-2; TRBD1 aligns across 7 bases. The clonotype originates from a woman in her thirties or forties with acute COVID-19. Sequencing input: PBMCs or T cells enriched from blood (not recorded which). The DNA for the CDR3 is TGTGCCAGCAGCATGGACAGGTTCGAGGAGCTGTTTTTT. This gives the protein CASSMDRFEELFF. Based on the CDR3 plus reference TRBV9 and TRBJ2-2, the full variable domain is DSGVTQTPKHLITATGQRVTLRCSPRSGDLSVYWYQQSLDQGLQFLIQYYNGEERAKGNILERFSAQQFPDLHSELNLSSLELGDSALYFCASSMDRFEELFFGEGSRLTVL.